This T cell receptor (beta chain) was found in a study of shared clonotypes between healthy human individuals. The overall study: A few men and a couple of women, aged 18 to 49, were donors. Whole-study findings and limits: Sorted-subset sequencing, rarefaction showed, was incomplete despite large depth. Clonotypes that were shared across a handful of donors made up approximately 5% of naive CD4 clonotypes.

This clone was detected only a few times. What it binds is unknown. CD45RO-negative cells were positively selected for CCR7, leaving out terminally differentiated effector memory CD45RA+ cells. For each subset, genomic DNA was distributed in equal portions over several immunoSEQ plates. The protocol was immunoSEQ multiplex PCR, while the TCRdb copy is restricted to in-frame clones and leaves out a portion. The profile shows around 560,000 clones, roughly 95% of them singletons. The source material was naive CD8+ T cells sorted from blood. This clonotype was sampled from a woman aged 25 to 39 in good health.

CDR3 residues: CASSDGSGLRSYTF. The CDR3, as DNA: TGTGCCAGCAGTGATGGGTCAGGACTCCGGAGCTACACCTTC. The rearrangement uses TRBV2 and TRBJ1-2; D unresolved. Germline V gives CDR1 SNHLY, CDR2 FYNNEI. The CDR3 extends over 14 amino acids. Trimming removed 3 bases at V and 9 bases at J, with 17 bases between.